This is a list of T cell receptor beta chains from one sample in a study of shared clonotypes between healthy human individuals. Clones were sequenced by immunoSEQ multiplex PCR, and TCRdb holds only the in-frame ones, with some missing. This sample has about 1.1 million clones, with roughly 74% found just once. The sequencing sample was made of memory CD4+ T cells from PBMCs. The receptors stem from a man between 18 and 35 years old in good health. Some clones in this sample may be carry-over from other donors' samples. CDR3s include the opening cysteine and the closing phenylalanine or tryptophan. Fields, in order: V gene, clone size, D gene, J gene, CDR3 protein, CDR3 DNA. A D gene is named only where the DNA matches it firmly. Some rows have no size entry. The others give once, few or many, or a class for an expanded clone.

V: TRBV5-5
size: -
D: TRBD1
J: TRBJ2-5
CDR3: CASSLVGTEETQYF
DNA: TGTGCCAGCAGCTTGGTGGGGACAGAAGAGACCCAGTACTTC

V: TRBV7-3
size: -
D: -
J: TRBJ2-1
CDR3: CASSLAGTYNEQFF
DNA: TGTGCCAGCAGCTTGGCAGGAACCTACAATGAGCAGTTCTTC

V: TRBV10-3
size: once
D: TRBD1
J: TRBJ2-5
CDR3: CAISESMGRGLRRSTETQYF
DNA: TGTGCCATCAGTGAGTCGATGGGCAGGGGGCTTCGACGATCCACGGAGACCCAGTACTTC

V: TRBV29-1
size: once
D: TRBD1
J: TRBJ2-4
CDR3: CSVVGQGESIQYF
DNA: TGCAGCGTTGTAGGACAGGGTGAGAGCATTCAGTACTTC

V: TRBV28
size: once
D: -
J: TRBJ2-7
CDR3: CASSLFKESYEQYF
DNA: TGTGCCAGCAGTTTATTTAAGGAATCCTACGAGCAGTACTTC

V: TRBV9
size: few
D: -
J: TRBJ2-6
CDR3: CASSVVRPGLHFSGANVLTF
DNA: TGTGCCAGCAGCGTAGTTAGGCCGGGTCTTCACTTCTCTGGGGCCAACGTCCTGACTTTC

V: TRBV28
size: -
D: TRBD2
J: TRBJ2-4
CDR3: CASSLPSGRARAKNIQYF
DNA: TGTGCCAGCAGTTTACCCAGCGGGAGGGCCAGGGCCAAAAACATTCAGTACTTC

V: TRBV28
size: -
D: -
J: TRBJ1-1
CDR3: CASSSHRVRGNTEAFF
DNA: TGTGCCAGCAGTTCACATCGGGTCAGGGGGAACACTGAAGCTTTCTTT

V: TRBV5-1
size: -
D: -
J: TRBJ2-7
CDR3: CASSLVPGSGEQYF
DNA: TGCGCCAGCAGCTTGGTACCGGGCAGTGGCGAGCAGTACTTC

V: TRBV30
size: -
D: TRBD1
J: TRBJ1-2
CDR3: CAWRRTGFGGYTF
DNA: TGTGCCTGGAGGCGGACAGGGTTTGGGGGCTACACCTTC

V: TRBV27
size: -
D: -
J: TRBJ2-7
CDR3: CASSSRLEKYEQYF
DNA: TGTGCCAGCAGTAGCAGACTAGAAAAGTACGAGCAGTACTTC

V: TRBV28
size: -
D: -
J: TRBJ2-3
CDR3: CASSPASRSADTQYF
DNA: TGTGCCAGCAGTCCCGCCTCCAGATCCGCAGATACGCAGTATTTT

V: TRBV11-3
size: -
D: -
J: TRBJ2-3
CDR3: CASSPTDTDTQYF
DNA: TGTGCCAGCTCGCCGACGGACACAGATACGCAGTATTTT

V: TRBV28
size: once
D: TRBD1
J: TRBJ2-2
CDR3: CASSSPRGFTGELFF
DNA: TGTGCCAGCAGTTCACCCAGGGGGTTTACCGGGGAGCTGTTTTTT

V: TRBV2
size: -
D: -
J: TRBJ2-5
CDR3: CASSQGLEGTQYF
DNA: TGTGCCAGCAGTCAGGGGCTCGAAGGGACCCAGTACTTC

V: TRBV5-1
size: -
D: -
J: TRBJ2-3
CDR3: CASMGLPTDTQYF
DNA: TGCGCCAGCATGGGACTCCCCACCGATACGCAGTATTTT

V: TRBV29-1
size: -
D: TRBD1
J: TRBJ2-7
CDR3: CSGDRGPIGEQYF
DNA: TGCAGCGGCGACAGGGGTCCTATTGGCGAGCAGTACTTC

V: TRBV6-6
size: few
D: TRBD1
J: TRBJ1-1
CDR3: CASSPQGATTEAFF
DNA: TGTGCCAGCAGCCCACAGGGGGCGACCACTGAAGCTTTCTTT

V: TRBV7-2
size: once
D: -
J: TRBJ2-7
CDR3: CASSLGIGEQYF
DNA: TGTGCCAGCAGCCTAGGGATAGGTGAGCAGTACTTC

V: TRBV5-4
size: once
D: TRBD1
J: TRBJ2-2
CDR3: CASSRGGTGGTGELFF
DNA: TGTGCCAGCAGCCGAGGTGGGACAGGGGGCACCGGGGAGCTGTTTTTT

V: TRBV30
size: -
D: TRBD1
J: TRBJ1-1
CDR3: CAWSTLSGGSYTEAFF
DNA: TGTGCCTGGAGCACCCTGTCAGGGGGCTCCTACACTGAAGCTTTCTTT

V: TRBV19
size: -
D: -
J: TRBJ2-4
CDR3: CASSGVAAGAKNIQYF
DNA: TGTGCCAGTAGTGGGGTAGCGGCAGGAGCCAAAAACATTCAGTACTTC

V: TRBV10-3
size: once
D: -
J: TRBJ2-1
CDR3: CAIRDGTGDNEQFF
DNA: TGTGCCATCAGGGATGGGACTGGGGACAATGAGCAGTTCTTC

V: TRBV2
size: -
D: -
J: TRBJ1-4
CDR3: CASSRPSGSEKLFF
DNA: TGTGCCAGCAGCCGCCCGTCGGGATCGGAAAAACTGTTTTTT

V: TRBV29-1
size: -
D: TRBD1
J: TRBJ1-2
CDR3: CSVVQGEGGYTF
DNA: TGCAGCGTTGTCCAGGGGGAGGGTGGCTACACCTTC

V: TRBV11-2
size: -
D: TRBD1
J: TRBJ1-1
CDR3: CASSRRQGSTEAFF
DNA: TGTGCCAGCAGCCGGAGACAGGGCAGCACTGAAGCTTTCTTT

V: TRBV7-2
size: -
D: TRBD2
J: TRBJ2-2
CDR3: CASSLTYGTTNTGELFF
DNA: TGTGCCAGCAGCTTAACGTACGGGACTACGAACACCGGGGAGCTGTTTTTT

V: TRBV28
size: few
D: -
J: TRBJ1-1
CDR3: CASLNFRVRAEAFF
DNA: TGTGCCAGCCTCAATTTCAGGGTCCGCGCTGAAGCTTTCTTT

V: TRBV20-1
size: -
D: TRBD1
J: TRBJ2-7
CDR3: CSGTGDYEQYF
DNA: TGCAGTGGGACAGGGGATTACGAGCAGTACTTC

V: TRBV14
size: -
D: TRBD1
J: TRBJ2-7
CDR3: CASRKQGASYEQYF
DNA: TGTGCCAGCAGAAAACAGGGGGCCTCCTACGAGCAGTACTTC

V: TRBV11-1
size: -
D: -
J: TRBJ1-1
CDR3: CASSLTVGSEAFF
DNA: TGTGCCAGCAGCTTAACTGTTGGCAGTGAAGCTTTCTTT

V: TRBV6-5
size: -
D: -
J: TRBJ1-3
CDR3: CASRGPGGNTIYF
DNA: TGTGCCAGCAGAGGGCCAGGTGGAAACACCATATATTTT

V: TRBV19
size: -
D: TRBD1
J: TRBJ2-3
CDR3: CANPPWGTGGADTQYF
DNA: TGTGCCAATCCCCCATGGGGGACAGGGGGCGCAGATACGCAGTATTTT

V: TRBV18
size: -
D: -
J: TRBJ2-7
CDR3: CASSPNTYEQYF
DNA: TGTGCCAGCTCACCCAACACCTACGAGCAGTACTTC

V: TRBV28
size: -
D: -
J: TRBJ1-2
CDR3: CASSFGGTDGYTF
DNA: TGTGCCAGCAGTTTCGGGGGGACGGATGGCTACACCTTC

V: TRBV7-8
size: -
D: TRBD2
J: TRBJ2-1
CDR3: CASSREGPAGGTYNEQFF
DNA: TGTGCCAGCAGCCGAGAGGGGCCAGCGGGAGGGACCTACAATGAGCAGTTCTTC